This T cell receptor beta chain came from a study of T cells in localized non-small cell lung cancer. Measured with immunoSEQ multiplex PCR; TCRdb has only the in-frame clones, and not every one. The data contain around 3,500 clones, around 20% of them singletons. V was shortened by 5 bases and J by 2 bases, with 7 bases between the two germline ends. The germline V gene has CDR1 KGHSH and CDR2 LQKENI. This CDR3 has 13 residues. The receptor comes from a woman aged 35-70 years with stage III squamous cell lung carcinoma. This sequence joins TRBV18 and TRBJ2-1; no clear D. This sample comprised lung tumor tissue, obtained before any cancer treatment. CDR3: CASSTGPYNEQFF. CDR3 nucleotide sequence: TGTGCCAGCTCAACCGGGCCCTACAATGAGCAGTTCTTC. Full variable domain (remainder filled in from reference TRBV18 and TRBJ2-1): NAGVMQNPRHLVRRRGQEARLRCSPMKGHSHVYWYRQLPEEGLKFMVYLQKENIIDESGMPKERFSAEFPKEGPSILRIQQVVRGDSAAYFCASSTGPYNEQFFGPGTRLTVL.